This T cell receptor beta chain was observed in a study of regulatory T cells in long-lasting Graves disease. CDR3 regions were amplified by Arm-PCR using iRepertoire HTBI primers to build TCR beta libraries. In TCRdb, the multiplex PCR reads were re-called with MiXCR into one record per CDR3 protein. Seen here are hundreds of thousands of distinct CDR3 sequences, roughly 15% observed once, and the top ten hold around 7.6%. Time point denoted: newly diagnosed GD, antithyroid drugs for less than 3 months. There was RNA extracted from PBMCs, and the TCR library was made from it. Graves' disease was diagnosed by American Thyroid Association guidelines. Per germline, CDR1 LNHDA and CDR2 SQIVND (reference sequence). Trimming took 8 bases from V and 2 from J; bases not matched to a gene: 7. This CDR3 region has 15 residues. The sample also formed part of further work on T cells in Graves' hyperthyroidism and ophthalmopathy. That publication notes: First-round RT-PCR targeting the TCR CDR3 was performed with the HTBI primer set. The blood repertoire included most of the expanded thyroid clonotypes above 0.001. Ophthalmopathy, which appeared later, was predicted by the model a median around 6.9 months before onset.

The source material was peripheral blood mononuclear cells (PBMCs), sampled at new diagnosis, from a patient treated with antithyroid drugs. The J gene is TRBJ1-5, the V gene TRBV19; 9 positions match TRBD1. This sequence originates from a middle-aged woman with Graves disease. Written as DNA, the CDR3 is TGTGCCAGTGAAGACAGGGGGTCGGGCAATCAGCCCCAGCATTTT. This translates into CASEDRGSGNQPQHF. The full variable domain, in which reference TRBV19 and TRBJ1-5 provide the parts outside the CDR3, is DGGITQSPKYLFRKEGQNVTLSCEQNLNHDAMYWYRQDPGQGLRLIYYSQIVNDFQKGDIAEGYSVSREKKESFPLTVTSAQKNPTAFYLCASEDRGSGNQPQHFGDGTRLSIL.